This is a list of T cell receptor beta chains from one sample in a study of T cell responses to AZD1222 COVID-19 vaccine. Repertoires were generated with immunoSEQ multiplex PCR, while TCRdb's copy carries only in-frame clones and drops some. In the table there are about 100,000 clones, approximately 89% of which are singletons. Here the sequenced sample was peripheral blood, taken on day 0 of MenACWY control vaccination. These TCRs come from an adult in good health. CDR3s include the opening cysteine and the closing phenylalanine or tryptophan. A D gene is named only where the DNA matches it firmly. Where a row states a size, it is once, few, many or the class of an expanded clone; other rows omit it.

>TRBJ2-7|TRBD1|TRBV19|14|.
TGTGCCAGTAGTATAATGGGACAGTTCTACGAGCAGTACTTC
CASSIMGQFYEQYF
>TRBJ2-2|TRBD2|TRBV5-1|16|.
TGCGCCAGCAGCTTGGGGGCTAGCGGATACACCGGGGAGCTGTTTTTT
CASSLGASGYTGELFF
>TRBJ1-1|.|TRBV7-7|16|.
TGTGCCAGCAGCTTAGGTCAAGGGGAGCGGAACACTGAAGCTTTCTTT
CASSLGQGERNTEAFF
>TRBJ2-1|.|TRBV7-9|15|.
TGTGCCAGCAGCTTAGCGGGGGAACGGGTGGATGAGCAGTTCTTC
CASSLAGERVDEQFF
>TRBJ1-1|TRBD1|TRBV9|14|once
TGTGCCAGCAGCAAACAGGGGAGAGGCACTGAAGCTTTCTTT
CASSKQGRGTEAFF
>TRBJ2-2|TRBD2|TRBV19|16|.
TGTGCCAGTAGTATAACTAGCGGGCTTGGCACCGGGGAGCTGTTTTTT
CASSITSGLGTGELFF
>TRBJ2-3|.|TRBV10-2|14|.
TGCGCCAGCAGTGAGTCGGGGGGACGGGATACGCAGTATTTT
CASSESGGRDTQYF
>TRBJ2-2|TRBD1|TRBV4-3|15|few
TGCGCCAGCAGCCAAGAGGCAGGGGGCACCGGGGAGCTGTTTTTT
CASSQEAGGTGELFF
>TRBJ1-3|.|TRBV6-1|15|.
TGTGCCAGCAGTGAAGTTCTTTTTGGTGAAAACACCATATATTTT
CASSEVLFGENTIYF
>TRBJ2-7|TRBD2|TRBV30|11|few
TGTGCCTGGAGGAGCGGGGGGGCCCTGTACTTC
CAWRSGGALYF
>TRBJ2-1|TRBD2|TRBV14|13|.
TGTGCCAGCAGCAAAAGACTAGCGCATGAGCAGTTCTTC
CASSKRLAHEQFF
>TRBJ1-2|TRBD1|TRBV7-8|16|.
TGTGCCAGCAGCCCCGCGGGGGACAGGGGGCACTATGGCTACACCTTC
CASSPAGDRGHYGYTF
>TRBJ2-2|.|TRBV5-1|15|.
TGCGCCAGCCGATTGACGCAGGGCCGGACCGGGGAGCTGTTTTTT
CASRLTQGRTGELFF
>TRBJ1-2|TRBD1|TRBV7-8|14|.
TGTGCCAGCAGCCTATTACCGACAGGGGATGGCTACACCTTC
CASSLLPTGDGYTF
>TRBJ1-2|TRBD1|TRBV5-4|13|.
TGTGCCAGCAGCGCGACAGGGGACTATGGCTACACCTTC
CASSATGDYGYTF
>TRBJ2-1|.|TRBV19|15|once
TGTGCCAGTAGTATAGAACCACAGGGATACAATGAGCAGTTCTTC
CASSIEPQGYNEQFF
>TRBJ2-3|.|TRBV5-1|14|.
TGCGCCAGCAGCCCCCAAGGAGGGGCAGATACGCAGTATTTT
CASSPQGGADTQYF
>TRBJ1-1|TRBD1|TRBV19|14|.
TGTGCCAGTAGTCTCAGGGGGCTGGGCACTGAAGCTTTCTTT
CASSLRGLGTEAFF
>TRBJ1-2|TRBD1|TRBV19|13|.
TGTGCCAGTAGTATCGGGACAGGGGGAGGCTACACCTTC
CASSIGTGGGYTF
>TRBJ2-3|.|TRBV10-1|15|.
TGCGCCAGCAGTCCGGACTCAGGGTCGGCAGATACGCAGTATTTT
CASSPDSGSADTQYF
>TRBJ2-7|.|TRBV28|14|few
TGTGCCAGCAGTTCGCCACAGGTAACCTACGAGCAGTACTTC
CASSSPQVTYEQYF
>TRBJ2-7|.|TRBV10-3|14|.
TGTGCCATCAGTGAAGACGGCAACTCCTACGAGCAGTACTTC
CAISEDGNSYEQYF
>TRBJ1-5|TRBD1|TRBV19|16|.
TGTGCCAGTAGTATAATAGGAACAGGGGGCTGGCAGCCCCAGCATTTT
CASSIIGTGGWQPQHF
>TRBJ2-7|.|TRBV5-1|11|.
TGCGCCAGCAGCTCCTCCTACGAGCAGTACTTC
CASSSSYEQYF
>TRBJ1-5|TRBD1|TRBV2|17|.
TGTGCCAGCAGTGAAGCGACTGGGACAGGGGGCCGGGAGCCCCAGCATTTT
CASSEATGTGGREPQHF
>TRBJ1-3|.|TRBV2|12|.
TGTGCCAGCAGTAAGGACGGAAACACCATATATTTT
CASSKDGNTIYF
>TRBJ1-1|TRBD1|TRBV24-1|14|.
TGTGCCACCAGGAGGGGGCAAGAGGACACTGAAGCTTTCTTT
CATRRGQEDTEAFF
>TRBJ2-7|.|TRBV30|17|few
TGTGCCTGGAGTGCCCTTTGGGGAAAGGGTTCCTCCTACGAGCAGTACTTC
CAWSALWGKGSSYEQYF
>TRBJ1-3|.|TRBV7-2|13|.
TGTGCCAGCAGCTTAGAACCTGGAAACACCATATATTTT
CASSLEPGNTIYF
>TRBJ2-2|.|TRBV7-2|16|once
TGTGCCAGCAGCTTAGTGCCGGGGGCCGACACCGGGGAGCTGTTTTTT
CASSLVPGADTGELFF
>TRBJ2-2|TRBD1|TRBV2|16|.
TGTGCCAGCAGCGTCCGAGGGACAGGGCGACCCGGGGAGCTGTTTTTT
CASSVRGTGRPGELFF
>TRBJ2-1|.|TRBV18|12|.
TGTGCCAGCTCACCGGGTTTGGGTGAGCAGTTCTTC
CASSPGLGEQFF
>TRBJ2-3|.|TRBV9|14|.
TGTGCCAGCAGCCCGACAGGCCCCACAGATACGCAGTATTTT
CASSPTGPTDTQYF
>TRBJ2-1|.|TRBV3-1/TRBV3-2|14|.
TGTGCCAGCAGCGAGGCAGCTATAAACAATGAGCAGTTCTTC
CASSEAAINNEQFF
>TRBJ2-7|TRBD2|TRBV6-5|16|.
TGTGCCAGCAGTTACTCCCCGGGACTAGCGGGAGAAGAGCAGTACTTC
CASSYSPGLAGEEQYF
>TRBJ2-7|TRBD1|TRBV6-5|14|.
TGTGCCAGCAGCCCGGGACAGGGGGCAAACGAGCAGTACTTC
CASSPGQGANEQYF
>TRBJ1-6|.|TRBV5-4|15|.
TGTGCCAGCAGCTTGGGACGGATAAATAATTCACCCCTCCACTTT
CASSLGRINNSPLHF
>TRBJ1-3|.|TRBV7-2|14|.
TGTGCCAGCAGCTTGGGGACGGTTGGAAACACCATATATTTT
CASSLGTVGNTIYF
>TRBJ2-1|.|TRBV30|12|.
TGTGCCTCTGGACTGTTCCCCAATGAGCAGTTCTTC
CASGLFPNEQFF
>TRBJ1-3|.|TRBV10-1|15|once
TGCGCCAGCAGGCCGGGACCGCTCTCTGGAAACACCATATATTTT
CASRPGPLSGNTIYF
>TRBJ1-1|TRBD1|TRBV5-1|14|.
TGCGCCAGCAGCACCACTACAGGGGTCACTGAAGCTTTCTTT
CASSTTTGVTEAFF
>TRBJ1-5|TRBD1|TRBV2|17|.
TGTGCCAGCAGTGCCCCTAGGACAGGGGTAAGCAATCAGCCCCAGCATTTT
CASSAPRTGVSNQPQHF
>TRBJ2-7|.|TRBV3-1/TRBV3-2|13|.
TGTGCCAGCAGCCGGGACTCCCGCTACGAGCAGTACTTC
CASSRDSRYEQYF
>TRBJ1-4|.|TRBV28|14|.
TGTGCCAGCAGTTTATATGGGGACAATGAAAAACTGTTTTTT
CASSLYGDNEKLFF
>TRBJ1-4|.|TRBV6-5|14|.
TGTGCCAGCAGCCCGGGGCGCATCAGGGAAAAACTGTTTTTT
CASSPGRIREKLFF
>TRBJ1-3|TRBD1|TRBV10-3|20|.
TGTGCCATCAGTGAGCAGGCCGGGACAGGGGGCATCGGCACTGGAAACACCATATATTTT
CAISEQAGTGGIGTGNTIYF
>TRBJ2-3|TRBD2|TRBV11-1|14|.
TGTGCCAGCAGCTTCCAGCGGGGGGGAAATACGCAGTATTTT
CASSFQRGGNTQYF
>TRBJ1-3|.|TRBV18|15|.
TGTGCCAGCTCACCATCGGGGAGCTCTGGAAACACCATATATTTT
CASSPSGSSGNTIYF
>TRBJ1-1|.|TRBV28|18|.
TGTGCCAGCAGTTTTGAGGGGAGGTTAGTTGGGGGAAGCACTGAAGCTTTCTTT
CASSFEGRLVGGSTEAFF
>TRBJ2-7|TRBD1|TRBV19|15|.
TGTGCCAGTAGCACGACAGGGGCCAGCTCCTACGAGCAGTACTTC
CASSTTGASSYEQYF
>TRBJ1-2|.|TRBV5-8|14|.
TGTGCCAGCAGCTTGGCCAGGGTGAACTATGGCTACACCTTC
CASSLARVNYGYTF
>TRBJ2-7|TRBD1|TRBV28|16|many
TGTGCCAGCATCATCCATGACAGGGCCTACTCCTACGAGCAGTACTTC
CASIIHDRAYSYEQYF
>TRBJ1-2|TRBD1|TRBV9|14|.
TGTGCCAGCAGCGCCCACAGGGGCCCCTATGGCTACACCTTC
CASSAHRGPYGYTF